These 5 T cell receptor beta chains came from one sample sequenced in a study of TIL therapy for anti-PD-1-resistant metastatic lung cancer. Specified time point: pre-treatment sample, taken before nivolumab and TIL therapy. This was the immunoSEQ v3 assay. Assay used: immunoSEQ multiplex PCR; TCRdb lists only in-frame clones, some missing. The repertoire holds under 35,000 clones, with 74% as singletons. The sequences come from blood, collected at baseline. These receptor sequences come from a woman between 30 and 80 years old with non-small cell lung cancer.

V and J are TRBV11-3 and TRBJ2-2; D possibly matches TRBD1 or TRBD2 (5 bases each). The CDR3 has 15 amino acids. CDR1 SGHNT and CDR2 YENEEA come from the germline V gene. V was shortened by 5 bases and J by 8 bases, with 18 bases between the two germline ends. The CDR3, as DNA: TGTGCCAGCAGCCCGGGGACGATTCACGGAGGGGAGCTGTTTTTT. It encodes CASSPGTIHGGELFF.

J is TRBJ2-1 and V is TRBV6-5; a possible D gene is TRBD2 (6 bases). Germline CDR1 reads MNHEY; CDR2 reads SVGAGI. The CDR3 loop spans 12 amino acids. Trimming pared 6 bases from V and 7 bases from J, leaving 10 bases between. The CDR3 region is CASSRTNNEQFF. The CDR3 DNA sequence: TGTGCCAGCAGCCGGACTAATAATGAGCAGTTCTTC.

CDR3 nucleotides: TGTGCCAGCAGTCAAAGTACAGAAGGTTACACCTTC. Amino acid sequence: CASSQSTEGYTF. The chain joins TRBV7-9 to TRBJ1-2; D is ambiguous. Germline V gives CDR1 SEHNR, CDR2 FQNEAQ (reference sequence). The V and J ends lost 6 bases and 11 bases respectively, with 16 bases between them. The CDR3 spans 12 residues.

The chain joins TRBV5-1 to TRBJ2-7; 10 nucleotides agree with TRBD2. Trimming cost V 1 base and J 1 base; bases outside gene matches: 11. Germline values: CDR1 SGHRS, CDR2 YFSETQ. CDR3 length equals 18 residues. This CDR3 reads CASSLTIASGRNSYEQYF. The CDR3 DNA reads TGCGCCAGCAGCTTGACGATCGCTAGCGGGAGAAATTCCTACGAGCAGTACTTC.

The CDR3, as DNA: TGTGCCAGCAGTCCAGAGCGGGGTCGTGGCTACACCTTC. Translating gives CASSPERGRGYTF. The chain links TRBV7-8 to TRBJ1-2, with unresolved D. Germline V CDR1 and CDR2: SGHVS, FQNEAQ. Trimming removed 6 bases at V and 7 bases at J, with 15 bases between. The CDR3 runs 13 residues.